A selection of T cell receptor beta chains follows, all from one sample in a study of cytomegalovirus exposure and HLA in healthy donors. Sequencing was performed with immunoSEQ multiplex PCR; in TCRdb, only in-frame clones are kept and a portion is missing. The sample yields around 190,000 clones, 80% seen once. Sequenced material: PBMCs. These receptor sequences come from a woman in her thirties or forties in good health and CMV-seronegative. Each CDR3 is given with its conserved first and last residue. The D gene is left open where the match is weak. Only some rows state a clone size, as once, few, many or a class for expanded clones.

len	v_gene	d_gene	abundance	j_gene	CDR3aa	CDR3nt
14	TRBV5-1	TRBD1	.	TRBJ1-2	CASSLVGDSYGYTF	TGCGCCAGCAGCTTGGTTGGGGACAGCTATGGCTACACCTTC
14	TRBV5-1	.	.	TRBJ2-1	CASGQDSSYNEQFF	TGCGCCAGCGGCCAAGACAGCTCCTACAATGAGCAGTTCTTC
14	TRBV27	TRBD1	.	TRBJ1-5	CASSSGGGVQPQHF	TGTGCCAGCAGTTCAGGGGGCGGGGTTCAGCCCCAGCATTTT
15	TRBV4-3	.	.	TRBJ2-2	CASSPSGVDTGELFF	TGCGCCAGCAGCCCTTCGGGGGTAGACACCGGGGAGCTGTTTTTT
12	TRBV19	.	.	TRBJ2-2	CASRQNTGELFF	TGTGCCAGTAGACAGAACACCGGGGAGCTGTTTTTT
14	TRBV28	TRBD2	few	TRBJ2-7	CASEGESGSREQYF	TGTGCCAGCGAAGGGGAGAGCGGGAGTCGGGAGCAGTACTTC
15	TRBV11-3	.	.	TRBJ1-1	CASSLPGGPVTEAFF	TGTGCCAGCAGCCTCCCCGGGGGGCCGGTGACTGAAGCTTTCTTT
15	TRBV6-1	TRBD1	.	TRBJ2-5	CASRETGGLQETQYF	TGTGCCAGCAGGGAGACAGGGGGTCTCCAAGAGACCCAATACTTC
14	TRBV7-9	.	.	TRBJ1-1	CASSLAGGWAEAFF	TGTGCCAGCAGCTTAGCGGGGGGGTGGGCTGAAGCTTTCTTT
13	TRBV5-6	.	.	TRBJ2-3	CASSAAPTDTQYF	TGTGCCAGCAGCGCCGCGCCCACAGATACGCAGTATTTT
13	TRBV5-4	.	.	TRBJ2-7	CASGRDSFYEQYF	TGTGCCAGCGGGCGGGACAGCTTCTACGAGCAGTACTTC
16	TRBV28	TRBD2	.	TRBJ2-3	CASSLEGLAYTDTQYF	TGTGCCAGCAGTTTGGAAGGACTAGCCTACACAGATACGCAGTATTTT
15	TRBV18	TRBD1	.	TRBJ2-1	CASSLTGTEDNEQFF	TGTGCCAGCTCACTAACCGGGACAGAAGACAATGAGCAGTTCTTC
15	TRBV18	TRBD1	.	TRBJ1-2	CASSSPQDRIYGYTF	TGTGCCAGCTCTTCCCCTCAGGACAGGATTTATGGCTACACCTTC
12	TRBV14	.	few	TRBJ2-5	CASSLLSETQYF	TGTGCCAGCAGCCTATTATCTGAGACCCAGTACTTC
15	TRBV7-3	TRBD2	.	TRBJ2-1	CASSLGLASYNEQFF	TGTGCCAGCAGCTTAGGACTAGCGAGCTACAATGAGCAGTTCTTC
15	TRBV19	TRBD1	.	TRBJ1-1	CASSFRGTANTEAFF	TGTGCCAGTAGTTTCCGAGGGACAGCGAACACTGAAGCTTTCTTT
13	TRBV4-3	.	.	TRBJ1-6	CASSQDQNSPLHF	TGCGCCAGCAGCCAAGATCAGAATTCACCCCTCCACTTT
13	TRBV5-1	TRBD1	.	TRBJ2-1	CASSSDRANEQFF	TGCGCCAGCAGCTCGGACAGGGCGAATGAGCAGTTCTTC
15	TRBV9	.	few	TRBJ2-5	CASSTRGGFQETQYF	TGTGCCAGCAGTACAAGGGGGGGGTTTCAAGAGACCCAGTACTTC
15	TRBV10-2	TRBD2	.	TRBJ2-1	CASSEGLAGSNEQFF	TGCGCCAGCAGTGAAGGACTAGCGGGATCCAATGAGCAGTTCTTC
15	TRBV19	.	.	TRBJ2-4	CASSVNRAAKNIQYF	TGTGCCAGTAGTGTAAACAGGGCAGCCAAAAACATTCAGTACTTC
13	TRBV7-7	.	.	TRBJ2-3	CASSLVQADTQYF	TGTGCCAGCAGCTTAGTACAGGCGGATACGCAGTATTTT
11	TRBV7-2	.	.	TRBJ1-3	CASHSGNTIYF	TGTGCCAGCCACTCTGGAAACACCATATATTTT
13	TRBV2	TRBD1	.	TRBJ1-2	CASREDREYGYTF	TGTGCCAGCAGGGAGGACAGGGAATATGGCTACACCTTC
14	TRBV18	.	.	TRBJ1-1	CASSPRTDGTEAFF	TGTGCCAGCTCACCGCGGACTGATGGCACTGAAGCTTTCTTT
14	TRBV5-4	TRBD1	.	TRBJ2-5	CASSLQGARETQYF	TGTGCCAGCAGCTTACAGGGGGCGCGGGAGACCCAGTACTTC
19	TRBV7-9	.	.	TRBJ1-5	CASSGEVGGGALGNQPQHF	TGTGCCAGCAGCGGAGAGGTGGGGGGAGGGGCATTAGGCAATCAGCCCCAGCATTTT
15	TRBV7-9	TRBD2	.	TRBJ2-1	CASSLSGSSYNEQFF	TGTGCCAGCAGCCTGAGCGGGAGCTCCTACAATGAGCAGTTCTTC
18	TRBV7-8	TRBD2	.	TRBJ2-1	CASSSKTSGFTGNNEQFF	TGTGCCAGCAGCTCTAAGACTAGCGGCTTTACGGGGAACAATGAGCAGTTCTTC
15	TRBV11-3	.	.	TRBJ1-4	CASSLRQAGDEKLFF	TGTGCCAGCAGCCTGAGACAGGCCGGGGATGAAAAACTGTTTTTT
16	TRBV6-1	.	.	TRBJ2-5	CASSAIPGTSGESQYF	TGTGCCAGCAGTGCCATCCCAGGGACCTCGGGGGAGTCCCAGTACTTC
15	TRBV11-3	.	.	TRBJ1-2	CASSHRGEGHYGYTF	TGTGCCAGCAGCCACCGCGGGGAAGGGCACTATGGCTACACCTTC
13	TRBV27	.	.	TRBJ1-2	CASSRSQGEGYTF	TGTGCCAGCAGCCGATCGCAGGGTGAGGGCTACACCTTC
15	TRBV7-3	TRBD1	.	TRBJ2-5	CASSLGGQGQETQYF	TGTGCCAGCAGCTTAGGGGGACAGGGGCAAGAGACCCAGTACTTC
17	TRBV5-6	.	.	TRBJ1-2	CASSLGSVGGANYGYTF	TGTGCCAGCAGCTTAGGCTCAGTCGGGGGGGCTAACTATGGCTACACCTTC
11	TRBV2	.	.	TRBJ1-4	CASRRVEKLFF	TGTGCCAGCAGGCGGGTTGAAAAACTGTTTTTT
14	TRBV5-6	.	.	TRBJ1-1	CASSLADRNTEAFF	TGTGCCAGCAGCTTGGCCGATAGAAACACTGAAGCTTTCTTT
13	TRBV7-8	TRBD2	.	TRBJ2-7	CASRGTIAYEQYF	TGTGCCAGCAGGGGGACTATCGCCTACGAGCAGTACTTC
12	TRBV5-6	.	.	TRBJ2-5	CASSLSRETQYF	TGTGCCAGCAGCTTAAGTAGAGAGACCCAGTACTTC
13	TRBV6-1	TRBD1	.	TRBJ1-2	CASSLGDRMGYTF	TGTGCCAGCTCCCTGGGGGACAGGATGGGCTACACCTTC
14	TRBV15	.	.	TRBJ1-5	CATSRVGGLEAQHF	TGTGCCACCAGCAGAGTGGGGGGGCTTGAGGCCCAGCATTTT
16	TRBV5-4	TRBD1	.	TRBJ1-1	CASSPRDRGMNTEAFF	TGTGCCAGCAGCCCTAGGGACAGAGGGATGAACACTGAAGCTTTCTTT
16	TRBV7-2	TRBD2	.	TRBJ2-2	CASSLSGGAGGGELFF	TGTGCCAGCAGTCTTAGCGGGGGGGCCGGTGGCGGGGAGCTGTTTTTT
16	TRBV5-1	TRBD1	.	TRBJ1-2	CASSTTGTATNYGYTF	TGCGCCAGCAGCACTACGGGGACAGCTACTAACTATGGCTACACCTTC